Shown below are 27 T cell receptor beta chains from a single sample sequenced in a study of cytomegalovirus exposure and HLA in healthy donors. Both 60 Vbeta primers and 13 Jbeta primers went into the PCR. Sequencing was performed with immunoSEQ multiplex PCR; in TCRdb, only in-frame clones are kept and a portion is missing. The table lists around 100,000 clones, 70% of them singletons. The sequenced sample consisted of PBMCs. These receptors all stem from a man in his forties in good health and CMV-seropositive.

This clone was seen only once. Distinct nucleotide sequences in the sample also encode this CDR3. The chain combines TRBV7-9 with TRBJ2-1, with 10 nucleotides matching TRBD2. V dropped 5 bases and J dropped 7; count of bases not matched to a gene: 8. The CDR3 sequence is 15 residues long. Germline V lookup: CDR1 SEHNR, CDR2 FQNEAQ (reference sequence). The CDR3 region is CASSPPGLASNEQFF. DNA of the CDR3: TGTGCCAGCAGCCCGCCGGGACTAGCGTCTAATGAGCAGTTCTTC.

This clone has a handful of counts. V is TRBV2 and J is TRBJ2-1; D perhaps matches TRBD1 (5 bases). V lost 3 bases and J lost 8, with 11 bases in between. CDR3 length: 13 amino acids. Germline lookup yields CDR1 SNHLY and CDR2 FYNNEI. CDR3 DNA: TGTGCCAGCAGTGACAGAACCAGGGATGAGCAGTTCTTC. Translation: CASSDRTRDEQFF.

The CDR3 spells CASSSTSGELFF. The CDR3 region has the DNA TGTGCCAGCAGCTCGACAAGCGGGGAGCTGTTTTTT. V is TRBV7-9 and J is TRBJ2-2, with no clear D. The V gene's germline CDR1 is SEHNR and CDR2 FQNEAQ (reference sequence). V lost 4 bases and J lost 7, with 7 bases in between. This CDR3 has 12 residues.

The chain combines TRBV29-1 with TRBJ1-4, with a possible D match to TRBD1 (6 bases). This CDR3 comprises 13 residues. Trimming left V 6 bases short and J 7 bases short, with 15 bases between. Germline V CDR1 and CDR2: SQVTM, ANQGSEA. CDR3 in amino acids: CSVKGGSGEKLFF. CDR3 nucleotides: TGCAGCGTAAAAGGGGGTTCGGGTGAAAAACTGTTTTTT. Full variable domain (missing parts from reference TRBV29-1 and TRBJ1-4): SAVISQKPSRDICQRGTSLTIQCQVDSQVTMMFWYRQQPGQSLTLIATANQGSEATYESGFVIDKFPISRPNLTFSTLTVSNMSPEDSSIYLCSVKGGSGEKLFFGSGTQLSVL.

The CDR3 region has the DNA TGTGCCAGCACCTTAGGACAAACGTCCTACTACGAGCAGTACTTC. This codes for CASTLGQTSYYEQYF. The genes are TRBV28 and TRBJ2-7; TRBD1 is a possible D gene (5 bases). The germline V gene encodes CDR1 MDHEN and CDR2 SYDVKM. This CDR3 comprises 15 residues. V lost 7 bases and J 3 bases, leaving 19 bases between the germline ends.

This clone has only a few counts. CDR3 DNA sequence: TGTGCCAGCTCACCCTCCACAGAGAACACTGAAGCTTTCTTT. Residues: CASSPSTENTEAFF. The V and J genes are TRBV18 and TRBJ1-1; no reliable D call. The V end was cut by 3 bases, the J end by 1 base, with 9 bases between. Germline values: CDR1 KGHSH, CDR2 LQKENI. CDR3 size: 14 residues.

This clone is a singleton in its sample. The CDR3: CASSSGQATGSYTF. CDR3 DNA: TGTGCCAGCAGCTCCGGACAGGCCACTGGAAGCTACACCTTC. The rearrangement uses TRBV7-8 and TRBJ1-2, with 7 positions matching TRBD1. With 4 bases clipped from V and 9 bases from J, the junction kept 11 bases outside the gene matches. Germline CDR1 SGHVS, CDR2 FQNEAQ. This CDR3 region has 14 residues. The full variable domain, rest sourced from reference TRBV7-8 and TRBJ1-2, is GAGVSQSPRYKVAKRGQDVALRCDPISGHVSLFWYQQALGQGPEFLTYFQNEAQLDKSGLPSDRFFAERPEGSVSTLKIQRTQQEDSAVYLCASSSGQATGSYTFGSGTRLTVV.

V usage is TRBV19 and J usage is TRBJ1-3, with D unresolved. The CDR3 consists of 14 residues. The germline V and J ends were trimmed by 2 bases and 0 bases, with 5 bases remaining between them. The germline V gene has CDR1 LNHDA and CDR2 SQIVND (reference sequence). In nucleotides, the CDR3 is TGTGCCAGTAGTATACAGAACTCTGGAAACACCATATATTTT. Its protein product is CASSIQNSGNTIYF.

V and J are TRBV27 and TRBJ1-2, with D perhaps TRBD1 (6 bases). This CDR3 region has 16 residues. V was cut by 4 bases and J by 7 bases, with 22 bases left in between. Looked up from germline, CDR1 is MNHEY and CDR2 is SMNVEV (reference sequence). Here the CDR3 reads CASSSRQDWPPIGYTF. CDR3 nucleotide sequence: TGTGCCAGCAGTTCTCGACAGGATTGGCCCCCCATTGGCTACACCTTC.

The chain combines TRBV2 with TRBJ2-2; TRBD2 might be the D (5 bases). The CDR3 is 17 amino acids. Looked up from germline, CDR1 is SNHLY and CDR2 is FYNNEI. V lost 2 bases and J 2 bases, leaving 15 bases between the germline ends. CDR3 sequence reads: CASSEKGERTNTGELFF. As DNA, the CDR3 is TGTGCCAGCAGTGAAAAGGGCGAGCGGACTAACACCGGGGAGCTGTTTTTT.

The chain employs TRBV6-1 and TRBJ2-1; 13 bases map to TRBD2. The germline gives CDR1 MNHNS, CDR2 SASEGT. V lost 6 bases and J lost 6; bases outside the gene matches: 5. This CDR3 spans 15 amino acids. The CDR3 DNA is TGTGCCAGCAGGAGGAGGACTAGCGGGAGCAATGAGCAGTTCTTC. It is translated as CASRRRTSGSNEQFF.

The chain recombines TRBV14 with TRBJ2-7; 14 nucleotides align to TRBD2. Trimming cost V 3 bases and J 1 base; bases outside gene matches: 8. This CDR3 contains 18 residues. The germline V gene has CDR1 SGHDN and CDR2 FVKESK. The CDR3: CASSHLMGLAGVSYEQYF. For the CDR3, the DNA is TGTGCCAGCAGCCATTTGATGGGACTAGCGGGAGTTTCCTACGAGCAGTACTTC.

This chain joins TRBV29-1 and TRBJ2-3, with 8 bases that match TRBD1. After removal of 2 bases from V and 4 bases from J, the junction contained 5 bases not matched to a gene. The length of the CDR3 is 14 residues. From germline, CDR1 is SQVTM and CDR2 ANQGSEA. In DNA form, the CDR3 reads TGCAGCGTTGAACTTCCACAGGGGGCAGATACGCAGTATTTT. This gives the protein CSVELPQGADTQYF.

The chain joins TRBV6-5 to TRBJ2-1; 8 bases agree with TRBD2. After removal of 8 bases from V and 4 bases from J, the junction contained 7 bases not matched to a gene. This CDR3 has 14 amino acids. Germline lookup yields CDR1 MNHEY and CDR2 SVGAGI. CDR3 protein: CASYPAGAYNEQFF. DNA for the CDR3: TGTGCCAGCTATCCAGCGGGAGCGTACAATGAGCAGTTCTTC.

The table lists this clone with a count of one. The rearrangement joins TRBV9 to TRBJ2-7, with 7 nucleotides matching TRBD2. This CDR3 comprises 13 residues. Losses at the gene ends were 3 bases for V and 0 bases for J; bases not matched to a gene: 0. Per the germline V gene, CDR1 is SGDLS and CDR2 is YYNGEE. CDR3 coding DNA: TGTGCCAGCAGCGGGACTAGCTCCTACGAGCAGTACTTC. Its protein is CASSGTSSYEQYF.

The chain is built from TRBV6-5 and TRBJ1-5; D remains unclear. Per the germline V gene, CDR1 is MNHEY and CDR2 is SVGAGI. The CDR3 has 13 amino acids. With 2 bases removed from V and 2 bases from J, the gap between germline ends came to 4 bases. Here the CDR3 reads CASSYTGNQPQHF. CDR3 nucleotide sequence: TGTGCCAGCAGTTACACAGGCAATCAGCCCCAGCATTTT.

The chain is built from TRBV7-9 and TRBJ1-1; D is ambiguous. V was pared by 1 base and J by 2 bases, with 11 bases between. CDR3 length equals 15 residues. CDR1 and CDR2 (germline): SEHNR, FQNEAQ (reference sequence). The CDR3 is CASSLGGVTNTEAFF. The CDR3 nucleotides read TGTGCCAGCAGCTTAGGGGGAGTGACCAACACTGAAGCTTTCTTT.

There are a few counts of this clone. This chain joins TRBV5-6 and TRBJ1-5, with a weak D call TRBD1 (5 bases). The CDR3 has 15 amino acids. The V gene lost 0 bases and the J gene lost 0 bases, with 7 bases spanning the gap. In germline, CDR1 is SGHDT, CDR2 YYEEEE. Here the CDR3 DNA reads TGTGCCAGCAGCTTGGGACAGCTTAGCAATCAGCCCCAGCATTTT. It codes for CASSLGQLSNQPQHF.

The V gene is TRBV5-6, the J gene TRBJ2-2, with D maybe TRBD1 (6 bases). The CDR3 is 15 residues long. Trimming pared 5 bases from V and 2 bases from J, leaving 13 bases between. The germline gives CDR1 SGHDT, CDR2 YYEEEE. This CDR3 reads CASSLYRENTGELFF. Here the CDR3 DNA reads TGTGCCAGCAGTCTTTACAGGGAAAACACCGGGGAGCTGTTTTTT.

This rearrangement joins TRBV5-1 to TRBJ2-3, with a tentative D call TRBD1 (6 bases). CDR1 SGHRS and CDR2 YFSETQ come from the germline V gene. V was cut by 4 bases and J by 0 bases, with 12 bases left in between. This CDR3 has 15 amino acids. The CDR3 DNA is TGCGCCAGCAGCCCGGGGACACCCAGCACAGATACGCAGTATTTT. Its translation: CASSPGTPSTDTQYF.

This chain uses TRBV9 with TRBJ1-1, with D possibly TRBD1 on 6 matching bases. The germline V gene has CDR1 SGDLS and CDR2 YYNGEE. CDR3 length equals 14 residues. V lost 5 bases, J lost 4 bases, and 15 bases lay in between. The DNA for the CDR3 is TGTGCCAGCAGTTCGAGGGGGTTGGCCACTGAAGCTTTCTTT. Translating it yields CASSSRGLATEAFF.

The chain links TRBV5-6 to TRBJ1-5; 9 positions match TRBD1. J lost 6 bases, V lost 3 bases, and 7 bases had no gene match. Germline CDR1 reads SGHDT; CDR2 reads YYEEEE. The CDR3 spans 15 residues. The CDR3 sequence: CASSYGQGLGQPQHF. DNA for the CDR3: TGTGCCAGCAGCTACGGACAGGGGCTAGGTCAGCCCCAGCATTTT.

The chain couples TRBV7-9 to TRBJ1-2, with D unresolved. The CDR3 spans 13 residues. Trimming cost V 7 bases and J 3 bases, with 12 bases left between them. Germline V gene lookup returns CDR1 SEHNR and CDR2 FQNEAQ (reference sequence). CDR3 DNA: TGTGCCAGCATCCCCCCCGTCGACTATGGCTACACCTTC. Amino acid sequence: CASIPPVDYGYTF. The full variable domain, rest sourced from reference TRBV7-9 and TRBJ1-2, is DTGVSQNPRHKITKRGQNVTFRCDPISEHNRLYWYRQTLGQGPEFLTYFQNEAQLEKSRLLSDRFSAERPKGSFSTLEIQRTEQGDSAMYLCASIPPVDYGYTFGSGTRLTVV.

This clone appeared a single time. This rearrangement joins TRBV6-1 to TRBJ1-4; TRBD1 matches 9 bases. Germline V gene data show CDR1 as MNHNS and CDR2 as SASEGT. The CDR3 runs 17 residues. V shed 2 bases and J 2 bases; nucleotides not matched to a gene: 6. CDR3 bases: TGTGCCAGCAGTGAATACAGGGGGCTGATGACTAATGAAAAACTGTTTTTT. Protein product: CASSEYRGLMTNEKLFF.

This clone was recorded a few times. The chain combines TRBV10-2 with TRBJ1-5, with 7 bases aligning to TRBD1. V gave up 6 bases and J gave up 2 bases; unmatched junction bases: 7. The V gene's germline CDR1 is WSHSY and CDR2 SAAADI. The CDR3 covers 15 residues. Here the CDR3 reads CASREGGGGNQPQHF. The CDR3 DNA reads TGCGCCAGCAGGGAAGGGGGCGGGGGCAATCAGCCCCAGCATTTT.

V gene TRBV29-1 combines with J gene TRBJ2-7; unclear D gene. The CDR3 extends over 11 amino acids. Germline assignment: CDR1 SQVTM and CDR2 ANQGSEA. The V end lost 0 bases, the J end lost 7 bases, and 7 bases lay between the germline ends. CDR3 in DNA: TGCAGCGTTGAAGACAACCGGGAGCAGTACGTC. Translating gives CSVEDNREQYV.

This clone has a single count. The V gene is TRBV5-1, the J gene TRBJ2-1; 9 bases align to TRBD2. Unmatched junction bases numbered 8, after V lost 2 bases and J lost 8 bases. Germline CDR1 SGHRS, CDR2 YFSETQ. The CDR3 extends over 15 amino acids. The CDR3 DNA reads TGCGCCAGCAGCTTAGTACTAGCGGGTAGCTATGAGCAGTTCTTC. It encodes CASSLVLAGSYEQFF.